Below are 3 T cell receptor beta chains sequenced from a single sample in a study of graft-versus-host responses after intestinal transplantation (dated by TCRdb to the early 2020s). The library was made by the immunoSEQ multiplex PCR assay. Entries here come from immuneACCESS through TCRdb and include only in-frame sequences with V and J called. Some clones fail to appear in such tables; in the studies checked, an unresolved V gene covers under half of the shortfall, and the cause of the remainder is unknown. This sample has approximately 19,000 clones in its table, and about 80% of those were observed once. The ten largest clones add up to 1.5% to 2% of the sample. This specimen was PBMCs, taken 14 days after transplant. These TCRs come from a human patient who received an intestinal transplant, so some T cells may come from the graft donor.

V and J are TRBV19 and TRBJ2-7; 10 nucleotides agree with TRBD2. Trimming cost V 1 base and J 1 base; bases outside gene matches: 10. CDR1 LNHDA and CDR2 SQIVND come from the germline V gene (reference sequence). The CDR3 is 18 residues long. In nucleotides, the CDR3 is TGTGCCAGTAGTATAGCCAGCGGGGGGGCCGAAAAGTCCTACGAGCAGTACTTC. Translated, it gives CASSIASGGAEKSYEQYF.

This chain links TRBV2 with TRBJ1-1; D call uncertain. Germline-derived CDR1 and CDR2 are SNHLY and FYNNEI. CDR3 length: 13 amino acids. V was cut by 6 bases and J by 1 base, with 9 bases left in between. The CDR3 region has the DNA TGTGCCAGCAGGGGGAGGGCGAACACTGAAGCTTTCTTT. Its protein is CASRGRANTEAFF.

The chain recombines TRBV4-1 with TRBJ2-7; D call uncertain. Germline CDR1 MGHRA, CDR2 YSYEKL. V lost 0 bases and J lost 0, with 12 bases in between. This CDR3 spans 16 amino acids. CDR3 region: CASSQDRAPSSYEQYF. The CDR3 DNA reads as TGCGCCAGCAGCCAAGATAGGGCGCCGAGCTCCTACGAGCAGTACTTC.